The entry that follows covers one TCR beta chain sequence. This entry belongs to a study of blood T cell repertoires in COVID-19. CDR1 is LNHNV and CDR2 is YYDKDF in the germline V gene (reference sequence). CDR3 length equals 16 residues. The V and J ends lost 1 base and 0 bases, in that order; junction bases with no gene match: 4. TCRdb's copy holds only in-frame clones and misses some; the assay was immunoSEQ multiplex PCR. The sample carries around 78,000 clones, just over 85% recorded once. The sequenced sample consisted of peripheral blood. This TCR came from a human donor in a cohort sampled during active COVID-19. The chain carries TRBV15 and TRBJ1-1; TRBD1 agrees at 8 bases. Here the CDR3 reads CATSRAPGGLNTEAFF. In nucleotides, the CDR3 is TGTGCCACCAGCAGAGCACCAGGGGGCCTGAACACTGAAGCTTTCTTT.